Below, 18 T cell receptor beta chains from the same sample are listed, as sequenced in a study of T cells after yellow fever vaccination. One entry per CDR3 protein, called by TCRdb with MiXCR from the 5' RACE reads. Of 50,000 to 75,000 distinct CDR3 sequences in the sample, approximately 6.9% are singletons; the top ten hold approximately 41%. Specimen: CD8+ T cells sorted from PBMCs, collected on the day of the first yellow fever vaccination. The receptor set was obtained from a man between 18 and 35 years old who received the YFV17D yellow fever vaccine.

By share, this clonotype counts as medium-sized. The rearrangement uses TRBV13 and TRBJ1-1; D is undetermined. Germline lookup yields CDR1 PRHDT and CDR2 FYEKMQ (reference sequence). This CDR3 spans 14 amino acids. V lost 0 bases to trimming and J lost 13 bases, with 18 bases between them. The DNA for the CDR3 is TGTGCCAGCAGCTTAGGCCTAATGAGGAGGGTCGATTTCTTT. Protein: CASSLGLMRRVDFF.

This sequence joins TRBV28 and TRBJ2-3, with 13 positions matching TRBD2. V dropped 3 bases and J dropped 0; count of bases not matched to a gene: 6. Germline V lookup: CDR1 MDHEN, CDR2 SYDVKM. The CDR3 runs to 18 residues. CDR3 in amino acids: CASSLFGTSGESTDTQYF. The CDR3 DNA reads TGTGCCAGCAGTTTGTTCGGGACTAGCGGGGAGAGCACAGATACGCAGTATTTT.

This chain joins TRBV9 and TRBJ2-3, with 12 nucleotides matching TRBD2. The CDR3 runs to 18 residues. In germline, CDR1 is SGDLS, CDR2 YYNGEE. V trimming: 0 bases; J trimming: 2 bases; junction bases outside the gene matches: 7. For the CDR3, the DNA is TGTGCCAGCAGCGTAGAGGCTAGCGGGGGGGGCTACACAGATACGCAGTATTTT. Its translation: CASSVEASGGGYTDTQYF.

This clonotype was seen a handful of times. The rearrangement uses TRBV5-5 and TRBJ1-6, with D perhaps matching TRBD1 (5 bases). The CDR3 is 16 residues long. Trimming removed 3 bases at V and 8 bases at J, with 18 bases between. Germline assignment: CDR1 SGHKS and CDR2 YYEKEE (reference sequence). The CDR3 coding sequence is TGTGCCAGCAGCTCGAGCCTGAGGCAGGGCCATTCACCCCTCCACTTT. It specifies CASSSSLRQGHSPLHF.

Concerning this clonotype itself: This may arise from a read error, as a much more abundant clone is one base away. The CDR3 bases are TGCGCCGGCAGCCCACGGCTCACACTCCAAGAGACCCAGTACTTC. Translating gives CAGSPRLTLQETQYF. V usage is TRBV4-1 and J usage is TRBJ2-5; D ambiguous. The CDR3 is 15 residues long. Germline-derived CDR1 and CDR2 are MGHRA and YSYEKL.

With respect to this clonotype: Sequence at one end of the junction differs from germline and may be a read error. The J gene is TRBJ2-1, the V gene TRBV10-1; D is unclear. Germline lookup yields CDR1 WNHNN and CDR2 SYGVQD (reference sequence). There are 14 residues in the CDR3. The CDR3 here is CTSSAGSSYNEQFF. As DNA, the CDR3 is TGCACCAGCAGCGCAGGTAGCTCCTACAATGAGCAGTTCTTC.

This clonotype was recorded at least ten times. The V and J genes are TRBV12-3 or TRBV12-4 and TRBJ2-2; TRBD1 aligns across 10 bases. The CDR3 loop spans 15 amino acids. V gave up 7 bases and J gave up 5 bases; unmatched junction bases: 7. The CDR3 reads CASTPTGGWTGELFF. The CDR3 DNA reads TGTGCCAGCACCCCGACAGGGGGCTGGACCGGGGAGCTGTTTTTT.

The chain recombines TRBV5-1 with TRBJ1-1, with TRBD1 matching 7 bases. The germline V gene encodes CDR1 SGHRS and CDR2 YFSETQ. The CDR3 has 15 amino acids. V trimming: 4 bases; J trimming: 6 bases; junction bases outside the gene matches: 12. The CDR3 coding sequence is TGCGCCAGCAGCGGCGGACAGGCGGCCCCCGCTGAAGCTTTCTTT. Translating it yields CASSGGQAAPAEAFF.

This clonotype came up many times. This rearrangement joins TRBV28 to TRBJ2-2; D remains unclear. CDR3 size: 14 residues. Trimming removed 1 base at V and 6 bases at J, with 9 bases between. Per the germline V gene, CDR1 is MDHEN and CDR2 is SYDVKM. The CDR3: CASSLLWLAGELFF. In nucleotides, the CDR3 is TGTGCCAGCAGTTTATTGTGGCTGGCCGGGGAGCTGTTTTTT. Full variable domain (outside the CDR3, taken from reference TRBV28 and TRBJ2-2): DVKVTQSSRYLVKRTGEKVFLECVQDMDHENMFWYRQDPGLGLRLIYFSYDVKMKEKGDIPEGYSVSREKKERFSLILESASTNQTSMYLCASSLLWLAGELFFGEGSRLTVL.

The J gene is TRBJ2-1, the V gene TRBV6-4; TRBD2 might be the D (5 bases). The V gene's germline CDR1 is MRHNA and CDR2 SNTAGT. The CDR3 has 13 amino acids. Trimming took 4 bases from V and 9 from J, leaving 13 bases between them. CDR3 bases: TGTGCCAGCAGTGTGAGCGAGGCGGGTGAGCAGTTCTTC. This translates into CASSVSEAGEQFF.

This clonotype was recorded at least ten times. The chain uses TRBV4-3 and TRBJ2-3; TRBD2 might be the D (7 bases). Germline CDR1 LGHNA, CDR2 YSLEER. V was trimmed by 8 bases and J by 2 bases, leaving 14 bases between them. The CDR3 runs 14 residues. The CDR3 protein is CASHSGGPTDTQYF. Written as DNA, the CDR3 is TGCGCCAGCCATTCGGGGGGCCCCACAGATACGCAGTATTTT.

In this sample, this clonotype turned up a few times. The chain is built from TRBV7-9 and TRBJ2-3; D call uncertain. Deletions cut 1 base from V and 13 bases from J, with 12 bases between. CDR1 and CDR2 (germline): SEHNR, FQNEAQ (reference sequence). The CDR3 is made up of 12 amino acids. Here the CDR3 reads CASSLDWRLKYF. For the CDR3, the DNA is TGTGCCAGCAGCTTAGATTGGCGCCTGAAGTATTTT.

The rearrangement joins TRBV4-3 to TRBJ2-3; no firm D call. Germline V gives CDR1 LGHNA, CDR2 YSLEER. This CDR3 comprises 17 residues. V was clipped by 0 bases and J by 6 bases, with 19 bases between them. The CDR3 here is CASSQDGSHPIVDTQYF. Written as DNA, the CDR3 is TGCGCCAGCAGCCAAGACGGTTCCCACCCAATTGTGGATACGCAGTATTTT.

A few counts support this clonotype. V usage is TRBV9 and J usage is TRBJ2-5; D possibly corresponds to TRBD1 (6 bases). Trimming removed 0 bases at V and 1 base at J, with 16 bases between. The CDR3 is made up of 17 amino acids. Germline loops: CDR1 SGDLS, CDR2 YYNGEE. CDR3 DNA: TGTGCCAGCAGCGTAGAGGGGGTGGCGACTATCCAAGAGACCCAGTACTTC. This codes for CASSVEGVATIQETQYF.

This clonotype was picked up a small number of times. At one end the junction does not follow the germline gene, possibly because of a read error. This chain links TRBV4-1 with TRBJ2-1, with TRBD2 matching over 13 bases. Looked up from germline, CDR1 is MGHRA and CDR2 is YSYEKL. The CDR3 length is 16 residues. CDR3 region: CASSQTPSELAGGRLF. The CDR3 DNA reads TGCGCCAGCAGCCAAACCCCCTCGGAACTAGCGGGGGGGCGGCTCTTC.

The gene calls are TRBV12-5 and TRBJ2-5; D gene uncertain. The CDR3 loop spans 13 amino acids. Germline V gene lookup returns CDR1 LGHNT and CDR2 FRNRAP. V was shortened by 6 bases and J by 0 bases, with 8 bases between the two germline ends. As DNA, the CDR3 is TGTGCTAGTGGGGATTCGTACCAAGAGACCCAGTACTTC. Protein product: CASGDSYQETQYF.

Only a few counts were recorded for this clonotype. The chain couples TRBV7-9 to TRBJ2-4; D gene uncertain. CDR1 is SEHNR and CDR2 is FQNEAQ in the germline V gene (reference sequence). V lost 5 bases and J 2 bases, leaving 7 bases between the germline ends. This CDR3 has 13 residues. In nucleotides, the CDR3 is TGTGCCAGCAGCCGGCTAACCAAAAACATTCAGTACTTC. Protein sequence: CASSRLTKNIQYF.

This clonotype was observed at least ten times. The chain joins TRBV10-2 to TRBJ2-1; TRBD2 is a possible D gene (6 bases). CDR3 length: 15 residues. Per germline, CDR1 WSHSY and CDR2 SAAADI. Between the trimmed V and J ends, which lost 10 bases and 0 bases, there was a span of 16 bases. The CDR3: CATKSGDSSYNEQFF. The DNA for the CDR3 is TGCGCCACCAAATCGGGGGATAGCTCCTACAATGAGCAGTTCTTC.